This record concerns one TCR beta chain sequence. No antigen is known for it. The data were obtained in a study of T cell responses to AZD1222 COVID-19 vaccine. Some clones are missing from TCRdb's copy, which holds only in-frame ones; the method was immunoSEQ multiplex PCR. The table has 140,000 to 150,000 clones, 85% to 95% seen once. Study-level findings and limits: Among those given AZD1222, only 6 or 7 were seropositive at baseline. In a largely white British group with more females than males, clonal diversity was possibly underestimated. Per reports, nearly half of all spike-specific TCRs target regions that are unmutated in variants.

Germline CDR1 is SGHRS and CDR2 is YFSETQ. The CDR3 contains 15 residues. Trimming took off 1 base at V and 8 bases at J, with 13 bases between the two ends. This rearrangement joins TRBV5-1 to TRBJ1-6; D call uncertain. The receptor comes from an adult who had recovered from COVID-19. The specimen comprised peripheral blood, sampled after recovery from COVID-19. For the CDR3, the DNA is TGCGCCAGCAGCTTGTATGGTATCGAGGATTCACCCCTCCACTTT. Protein sequence: CASSLYGIEDSPLHF.